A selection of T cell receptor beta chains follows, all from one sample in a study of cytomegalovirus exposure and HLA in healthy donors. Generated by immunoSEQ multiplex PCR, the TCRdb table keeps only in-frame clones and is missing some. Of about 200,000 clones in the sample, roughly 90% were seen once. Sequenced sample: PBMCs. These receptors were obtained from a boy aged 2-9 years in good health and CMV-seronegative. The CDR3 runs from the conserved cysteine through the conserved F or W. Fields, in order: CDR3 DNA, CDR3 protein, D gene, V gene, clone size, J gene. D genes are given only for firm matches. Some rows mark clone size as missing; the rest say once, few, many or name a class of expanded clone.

TGTGCCTGGGCGACAGGGGGGTGGGAGACCCAGTACTTC | CAWATGGWETQYF | TRBD1 | TRBV30 | - | TRBJ2-5
TGCAGCGTTGAACACGGGACAGGTCGACTGTTCTTC | CSVEHGTGRLFF | TRBD1 | TRBV29-1 | - | TRBJ2-1
TGTGCCAGCAGCTTCCGCAGAGGGACTGAAGCTTTCTTT | CASSFRRGTEAFF | - | TRBV5-6 | - | TRBJ1-1
TGTGCCAGCAGCTTAGGACAGGGGGGATACGAGCAGTACTTC | CASSLGQGGYEQYF | TRBD1 | TRBV7-8 | - | TRBJ2-7
TGTGCCAGCAGTTTGTCGTCTTCCACAGATACGCAGTATTTT | CASSLSSSTDTQYF | - | TRBV28 | - | TRBJ2-3
TGCGCCAGCAGCTCAATCCAGGGGCGGGTTCCCTACGAGCAGTACTTC | CASSSIQGRVPYEQYF | - | TRBV5-1 | - | TRBJ2-7
TGCAGCGCAGACAGGGGTGGTTCGGTTGAGCAGTTCTTC | CSADRGGSVEQFF | TRBD1 | TRBV29-1 | - | TRBJ2-1
TGTGCCAGCAGCAGGGCAAGCGGGATTAACACCGGGGAGCTGTTTTTT | CASSRASGINTGELFF | TRBD2 | TRBV6-4 | - | TRBJ2-2
TGTGCCAGCAGCGCACCGACAGGGGAAGAGACCCAGTACTTC | CASSAPTGEETQYF | TRBD1 | TRBV5-4 | - | TRBJ2-5
TGCAGCGTTGAAGTGAGGGATGGCTACACCTTC | CSVEVRDGYTF | - | TRBV29-1 | - | TRBJ1-2
TGCGCCAGCAGCTTGGAGGGGTTTTCTGGGATCCCCGGGGAGCTGTTTTTT | CASSLEGFSGIPGELFF | - | TRBV5-1 | - | TRBJ2-2
TGTGCCAGTAGTATTCCTTCCGCGGTCAATCAGCCCCAGCATTTT | CASSIPSAVNQPQHF | - | TRBV19 | - | TRBJ1-5
TGTGCCAGCTCACCACCGAATCCAGAGAGGCAGCCCCAGCATTTT | CASSPPNPERQPQHF | - | TRBV18 | - | TRBJ1-5
TGTGCCAGCATCCTCACAGGGGGAAGCCCTCTCTCCGAGCAGTACTTC | CASILTGGSPLSEQYF | TRBD1 | TRBV28 | - | TRBJ2-7
TGTGCCAGCAGTGGCTCAGGGGAAAGGTATAATTCACCCCTCCACTTT | CASSGSGERYNSPLHF | - | TRBV6-1 | few | TRBJ1-6
TGCGCCAGCAGCTTGGGTGGCAGGGAATTTGATGAAAAACTGTTTTTT | CASSLGGREFDEKLFF | - | TRBV5-1 | - | TRBJ1-4
TGTTCCAGCAGCTTAGGTCCCCGCGGGGAGGGGATCAATCAGCCCCAGCATTTT | CSSSLGPRGEGINQPQHF | - | TRBV7-9 | - | TRBJ1-5
TGTTCCAGCAGCTTGGGGGACAGGGGAAGTTACGAGCAGTACTTC | CSSSLGDRGSYEQYF | TRBD1 | TRBV7-9 | - | TRBJ2-7
TGTGCCAGCAGAAGGGACAGGGGGTTTGAGGAGCAGTACTTC | CASRRDRGFEEQYF | TRBD1 | TRBV11-1 | once | TRBJ2-7
TGTGCCAGCAGCTTGGCCTCAACTAGCGGGGGTAACACCGGGGAGCTGTTTTTT | CASSLASTSGGNTGELFF | TRBD2 | TRBV11-3 | - | TRBJ2-2
TGTGCCAGTAGCCGGGACAGGGACTACGAGCAGTACTTC | CASSRDRDYEQYF | TRBD1 | TRBV19 | - | TRBJ2-7
TGTGCCAGCAGTTTCGTGGCAGAAGAGACCCAGTACTTC | CASSFVAEETQYF | - | TRBV28 | - | TRBJ2-5
TGTGCCAGTAGTATAAAGCAAATCCAATACGAGCAGTACTTC | CASSIKQIQYEQYF | - | TRBV19 | - | TRBJ2-7
TGTGCCAGCAGCTCGACCCCGGACAGGGTAGAGACCCAGTACTTC | CASSSTPDRVETQYF | TRBD1 | TRBV13 | - | TRBJ2-5
TGTGCCAGTAGTATCTGGACAGCTATCAACACTGAAGCTTTCTTT | CASSIWTAINTEAFF | - | TRBV19 | - | TRBJ1-1
TGTGCCAGCAGCACCGGGACAGGGGGCGAGCAGTACTTC | CASSTGTGGEQYF | TRBD1 | TRBV5-6 | - | TRBJ2-7
TGTGCCAGCAGCCCCATAACTACTAGCGGGGGGAAAAACACCGGGGAGCTGTTTTTT | CASSPITTSGGKNTGELFF | TRBD2 | TRBV7-9 | - | TRBJ2-2